These 21 T cell receptor beta chains were all obtained from the same sample, sequenced in a study of blood T cell repertoires in COVID-19. Some clones are missing from TCRdb's copy, which holds only in-frame ones; the method was immunoSEQ multiplex PCR. The sample shows some 290,000 clones, roughly nine tenths of them seen only once. Material for sequencing was peripheral blood. The receptors were sampled from a woman between 50 and 59 years old who had recovered from COVID-19.

In its sample, this clone was seen once. This rearrangement joins TRBV9 to TRBJ2-1; 12 bases map to TRBD2. J was trimmed by 5 bases and V by 3 bases; bases with no gene match: 6. The CDR3 covers 16 residues. CDR1 is SGDLS, CDR2 YYNGEE, per germline. Here the CDR3 DNA reads TGTGCCAGCAGCGAACCGGGACTAGCGGGTAACAATGAGCAGTTCTTC. This translates into CASSEPGLAGNNEQFF.

The chain uses TRBV6-2 or TRBV6-3 and TRBJ1-5; 9 positions agree with TRBD1. The trim removed 2 bases at V and 5 bases at J, leaving 7 bases unmatched. CDR3 length: 16 residues. Germline values: CDR1 MNHEY, CDR2 SVGEGT. Here the CDR3 reads CASSYGVGQGYQPQHF. The DNA of the CDR3 is TGTGCCAGCAGTTACGGCGTGGGACAGGGATATCAGCCCCAGCATTTT.

The chain combines TRBV30 with TRBJ2-2; 10 nucleotides agree with TRBD2. Trimming removed 3 bases from V and 1 base from J; junction bases left unmatched: 2. Germline assignment: CDR1 GTSNPN and CDR2 SVGIG (reference sequence). The CDR3 is 15 amino acids. The CDR3 protein is CAWSRLAGNTGELFF. The CDR3, as DNA: TGTGCCTGGAGCAGACTAGCGGGGAACACCGGGGAGCTGTTTTTT. The full variable domain, with the rest looked up from reference TRBV30 and TRBJ2-2, is SQTIHQWPATLVQPVGSPLSLECTVEGTSNPNLYWYRQAAGRGLQLLFYSVGIGQISSEVPQNLSASRPQDRQFILSSKKLLLSDSGFYLCAWSRLAGNTGELFFGEGSRLTVL.

The chain links TRBV5-1 to TRBJ2-7, with TRBD1 matching over 11 bases. V shed 6 bases, J shed 3 bases, and the junction held 5 bases outside the gene matches. The CDR3 contains 14 residues. Germline CDR1 and CDR2: SGHRS and YFSETQ. The CDR3: CASKTGTGGYEQYF. The CDR3, as DNA: TGCGCCAGCAAAACCGGGACAGGGGGCTACGAGCAGTACTTC.

V usage is TRBV6-5 and J usage is TRBJ2-1; D perhaps matches TRBD1 (7 bases). The V and J ends lost 8 bases and 0 bases respectively, with 14 bases between them. The CDR3 is 15 amino acids. CDR1 is MNHEY and CDR2 is SVGAGI in the germline V gene. CDR3 bases: TGTGCCAGCGCCCCAGGGGGGCACTCCTACAATGAGCAGTTCTTC. Protein sequence: CASAPGGHSYNEQFF.

V usage is TRBV5-1 and J usage is TRBJ2-5, with D possibly being TRBD1 (5 bases). Trimming took 1 base from V and 2 from J, leaving 15 bases between them. The germline gives CDR1 SGHRS, CDR2 YFSETQ. This CDR3 region has 16 residues. DNA for the CDR3: TGCGCCAGCAGCTTGTGGGGATGGGGCCAACAAGAGACCCAGTACTTC. Its translation is CASSLWGWGQQETQYF.

The rearrangement joins TRBV7-8 to TRBJ2-7; TRBD2 aligns across 10 bases. The CDR3 is 17 amino acids. Germline-derived CDR1 and CDR2 are SGHVS and FQNEAQ. The V and J ends lost 4 bases and 2 bases, in that order; junction bases with no gene match: 11. The CDR3 here is CASSSSLTSGSAYEQYF. As DNA, the CDR3 is TGTGCCAGCAGCTCCTCCTTGACTAGCGGGTCAGCCTACGAGCAGTACTTC.

In this sample, this clone turned up a few times. V is TRBV5-5 and J is TRBJ1-1; D remains ambiguous. CDR1 and CDR2 (germline): SGHKS, YYEKEE (reference sequence). The CDR3 covers 12 residues. V was trimmed by 1 base and J by 11 bases, leaving 12 bases between them. The CDR3 is CASSLLRDEAFF. In DNA form, the CDR3 reads TGTGCCAGCAGCTTGCTTCGTGATGAGGCTTTCTTT.

The V call is TRBV9, the J call TRBJ2-2; TRBD1 is a possible D gene (6 bases). The V gene lost 2 bases and the J gene lost 0 bases, with 11 bases spanning the gap. Per the germline V gene, CDR1 is SGDLS and CDR2 is YYNGEE. The CDR3 runs 16 residues. The CDR3: CASSVLQGPNTGELFF. The CDR3 nucleotides are TGTGCCAGCAGCGTCCTACAGGGACCGAACACCGGGGAGCTGTTTTTT.

J is TRBJ1-2 and V is TRBV13, with D perhaps TRBD1 (5 bases). The V end was cut by 3 bases, the J end by 2 bases, with 19 bases between. CDR1 and CDR2 from the germline V gene are PRHDT and FYEKMQ (reference sequence). The CDR3 consists of 17 residues. CDR3 coding DNA: TGTGCCAGCAGCTTCGAAGAACACCCGGCAGGGAACTATGGCTACACCTTC. It is translated as CASSFEEHPAGNYGYTF.

V and J are TRBV7-9 and TRBJ1-2, with D hard to call. The V end was cut by 2 bases, the J end by 8 bases, with 12 bases between. CDR3 length equals 13 residues. Germline CDR1 reads SEHNR; CDR2 reads FQNEAQ (reference sequence). DNA of the CDR3: TGTGCCAGCAGCTTATTGGCGGAGCGAGGCTACACCTTC. Protein product: CASSLLAERGYTF.

The rearrangement uses TRBV28 and TRBJ2-3; 8 bases are a match to TRBD2. V dropped 1 base and J dropped 4; count of bases not matched to a gene: 10. CDR1 and CDR2 (germline): MDHEN, SYDVKM. The CDR3 spans 17 residues. CDR3 sequence (DNA): TGTGCCAGCAGTTTATCAGGGGTAGCGGGACGTGCAGATACGCAGTATTTT. Translated, it gives CASSLSGVAGRADTQYF.

The J gene is TRBJ2-3, the V gene TRBV3-1 (or the pseudogene TRBV3-2); 12 nucleotides agree with TRBD1. V shed 4 bases and J 2 bases; nucleotides not matched to a gene: 10. Germline V gives CDR1 LGHDT, CDR2 YNNKEL (reference sequence). The CDR3 sequence is 18 residues long. Here the CDR3 reads CASSLGQGANFDTDTQYF. The CDR3 nucleotides are TGTGCCAGCAGCCTGGGACAGGGGGCCAACTTCGACACAGATACGCAGTATTTT.

This chain links TRBV30 with TRBJ2-2; 11 nucleotides match TRBD2. Germline CDR1 reads GTSNPN; CDR2 reads SVGIG (reference sequence). Unmatched junction bases numbered 9, after V lost 5 bases and J lost 4 bases. This CDR3 contains 16 residues. The DNA of the CDR3 is TGTGCCTGGGTGGGAGGACTAGCGGGCGCCACCGGGGAGCTGTTTTTT. It yields the protein CAWVGGLAGATGELFF.

The V and J genes are TRBV5-1 and TRBJ1-1; no definite D call. V was shortened by 2 bases and J by 2 bases, with 10 bases between the two germline ends. The germline gives CDR1 SGHRS, CDR2 YFSETQ. There are 14 residues in the CDR3. The CDR3 loop is CASSLMPENTEAFF. The CDR3 DNA reads TGCGCCAGCAGCTTAATGCCAGAAAACACTGAAGCTTTCTTT.

This clone was observed a single time. J is TRBJ1-1 and V is TRBV9; D is undetermined. The CDR3 is 15 amino acids. Trimming left V 0 bases short and J 5 bases short, with 14 bases between. CDR1 is SGDLS, CDR2 YYNGEE, per germline. The CDR3 coding sequence is TGTGCCAGCAGCGTAGGTGAAGGGAGGAGGACTGAAGCTTTCTTT. This codes for CASSVGEGRRTEAFF. The full variable domain, completed using reference TRBV9 and TRBJ1-1, is DSGVTQTPKHLITATGQRVTLRCSPRSGDLSVYWYQQSLDQGLQFLIQYYNGEERAKGNILERFSAQQFPDLHSELNLSSLELGDSALYFCASSVGEGRRTEAFFGQGTRLTVV.

This clone was observed once. This same CDR3 is encoded by further DNA sequences in the sample. J is TRBJ2-2 and V is TRBV11-2; D not resolved. Germline assignment: CDR1 SGHAT and CDR2 FQNNGV. Trimming stripped 2 bases from V and 2 bases from J, with 6 bases between. The CDR3 is 14 amino acids. For the CDR3, the DNA is TGTGCCAGCAGCTTACTAAGCAACACCGGGGAGCTGTTTTTT. Translating it yields CASSLLSNTGELFF.

This sequence joins TRBV6-1 and TRBJ1-5; D is unresolved. The V gene lost 4 bases and the J gene lost 0 bases, with 7 bases spanning the gap. This CDR3 is 14 amino acids long. From germline, CDR1 is MNHNS and CDR2 SASEGT. The CDR3 sequence: CASSVANSNQPQHF. Here the CDR3 DNA reads TGTGCCAGCAGTGTAGCTAATAGCAATCAGCCCCAGCATTTT.

The CDR3 region is CASSSVMNTEAFF. CDR3 in DNA: TGTGCCAGCAGTTCCGTAATGAACACTGAAGCTTTCTTT. V and J are TRBV6-6 and TRBJ1-1; no firm D call. V dropped 4 bases and J dropped 0 bases, with 6 bases sitting between them. The CDR3 has 13 residues. Germline V gene sequence: CDR1 MNHNY, CDR2 SVGAGI (reference sequence).

The chain carries TRBV6-2 or TRBV6-3 and TRBJ2-7; 10 positions match TRBD1. The V gene's germline CDR1 is MNHEY and CDR2 SVGEGT. V lost 1 base to trimming and J lost 2 bases; unmatched junction nucleotides: 5. The CDR3 totals 16 residues. CDR3 region: CASSYYTGQGTYEQYF. For the CDR3, the DNA is TGTGCCAGCAGTTACTATACGGGACAGGGGACCTACGAGCAGTACTTC.

This clone has just a few counts. This chain links TRBV28 with TRBJ1-1, with 7 bases matching TRBD1. Per the germline V gene, CDR1 is MDHEN and CDR2 is SYDVKM. Germline trimming cut 5 bases from V and 5 bases from J; bases unmatched to any gene: 5. The CDR3 runs 13 residues. CDR3 in DNA: TGTGCCAGCAGTGGACAGGAGATAACTGAAGCTTTCTTT. It translates to CASSGQEITEAFF.